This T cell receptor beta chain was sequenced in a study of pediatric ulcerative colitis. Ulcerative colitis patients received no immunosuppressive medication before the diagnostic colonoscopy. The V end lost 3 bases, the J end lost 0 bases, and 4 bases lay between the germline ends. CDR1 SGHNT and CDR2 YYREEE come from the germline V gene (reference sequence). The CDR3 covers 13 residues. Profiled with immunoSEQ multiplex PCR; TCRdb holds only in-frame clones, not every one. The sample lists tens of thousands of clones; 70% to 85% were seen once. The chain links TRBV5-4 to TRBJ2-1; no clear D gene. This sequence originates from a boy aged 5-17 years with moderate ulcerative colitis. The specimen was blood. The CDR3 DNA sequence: TGTGCCAGCAGCTCCTACTCCTACAATGAGCAGTTCTTC. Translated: CASSSYSYNEQFF.